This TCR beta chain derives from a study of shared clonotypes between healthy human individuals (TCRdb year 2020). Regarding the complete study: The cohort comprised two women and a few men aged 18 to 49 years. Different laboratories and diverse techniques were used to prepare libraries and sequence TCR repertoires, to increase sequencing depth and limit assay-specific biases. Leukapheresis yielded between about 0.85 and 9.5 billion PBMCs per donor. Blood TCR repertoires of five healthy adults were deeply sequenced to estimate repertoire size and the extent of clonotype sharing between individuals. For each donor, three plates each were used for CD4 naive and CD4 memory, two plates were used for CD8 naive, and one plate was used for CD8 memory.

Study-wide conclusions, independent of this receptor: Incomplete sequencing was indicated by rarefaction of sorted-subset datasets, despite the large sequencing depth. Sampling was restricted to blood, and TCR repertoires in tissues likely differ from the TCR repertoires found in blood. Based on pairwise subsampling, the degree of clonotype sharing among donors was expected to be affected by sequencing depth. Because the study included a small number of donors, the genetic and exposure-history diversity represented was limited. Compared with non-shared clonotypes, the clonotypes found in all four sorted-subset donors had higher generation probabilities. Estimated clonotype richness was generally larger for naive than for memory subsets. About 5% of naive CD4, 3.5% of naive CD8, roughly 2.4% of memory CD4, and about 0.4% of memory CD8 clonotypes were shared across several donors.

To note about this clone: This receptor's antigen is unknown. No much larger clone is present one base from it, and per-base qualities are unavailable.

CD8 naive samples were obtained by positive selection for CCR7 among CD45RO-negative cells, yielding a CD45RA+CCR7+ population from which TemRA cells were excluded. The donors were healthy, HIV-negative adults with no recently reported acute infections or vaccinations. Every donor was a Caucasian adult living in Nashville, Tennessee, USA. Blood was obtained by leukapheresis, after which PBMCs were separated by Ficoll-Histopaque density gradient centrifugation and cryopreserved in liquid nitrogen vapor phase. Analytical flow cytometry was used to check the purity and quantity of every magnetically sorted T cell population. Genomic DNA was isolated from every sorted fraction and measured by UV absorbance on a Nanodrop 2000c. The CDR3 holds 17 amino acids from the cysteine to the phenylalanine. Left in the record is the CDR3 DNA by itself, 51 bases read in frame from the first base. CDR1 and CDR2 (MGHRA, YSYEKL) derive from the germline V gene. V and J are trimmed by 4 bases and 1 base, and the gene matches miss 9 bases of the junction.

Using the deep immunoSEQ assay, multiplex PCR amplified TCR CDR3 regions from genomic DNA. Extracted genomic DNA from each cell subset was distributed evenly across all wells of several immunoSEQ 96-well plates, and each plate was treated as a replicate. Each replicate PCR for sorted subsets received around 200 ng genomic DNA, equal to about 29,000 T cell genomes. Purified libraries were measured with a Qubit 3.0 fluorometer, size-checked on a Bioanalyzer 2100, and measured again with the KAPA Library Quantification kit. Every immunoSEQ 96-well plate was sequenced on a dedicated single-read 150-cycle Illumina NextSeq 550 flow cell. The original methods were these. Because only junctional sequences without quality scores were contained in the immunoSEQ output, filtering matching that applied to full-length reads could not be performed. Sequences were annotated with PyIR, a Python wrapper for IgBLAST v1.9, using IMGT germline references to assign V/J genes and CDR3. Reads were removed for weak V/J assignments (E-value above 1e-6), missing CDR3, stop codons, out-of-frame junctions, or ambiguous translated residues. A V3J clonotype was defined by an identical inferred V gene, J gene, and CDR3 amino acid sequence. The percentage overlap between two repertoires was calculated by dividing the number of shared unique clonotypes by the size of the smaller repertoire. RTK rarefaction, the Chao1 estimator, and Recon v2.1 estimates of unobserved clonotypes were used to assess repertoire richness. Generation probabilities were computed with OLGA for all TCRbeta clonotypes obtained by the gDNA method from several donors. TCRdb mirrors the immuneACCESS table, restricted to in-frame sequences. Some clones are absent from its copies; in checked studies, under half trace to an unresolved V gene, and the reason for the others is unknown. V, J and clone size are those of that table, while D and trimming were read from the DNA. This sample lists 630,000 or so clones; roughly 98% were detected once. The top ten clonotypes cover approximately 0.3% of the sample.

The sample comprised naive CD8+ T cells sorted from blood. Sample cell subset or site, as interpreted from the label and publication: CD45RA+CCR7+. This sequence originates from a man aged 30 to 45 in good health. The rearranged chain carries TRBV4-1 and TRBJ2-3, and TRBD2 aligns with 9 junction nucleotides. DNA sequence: TGCGCCAGCAGCCGGGTAGCGGGAGTGAGGGGCACAGATACGCAGTATTTT. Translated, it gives CASSRVAGVRGTDTQYF.